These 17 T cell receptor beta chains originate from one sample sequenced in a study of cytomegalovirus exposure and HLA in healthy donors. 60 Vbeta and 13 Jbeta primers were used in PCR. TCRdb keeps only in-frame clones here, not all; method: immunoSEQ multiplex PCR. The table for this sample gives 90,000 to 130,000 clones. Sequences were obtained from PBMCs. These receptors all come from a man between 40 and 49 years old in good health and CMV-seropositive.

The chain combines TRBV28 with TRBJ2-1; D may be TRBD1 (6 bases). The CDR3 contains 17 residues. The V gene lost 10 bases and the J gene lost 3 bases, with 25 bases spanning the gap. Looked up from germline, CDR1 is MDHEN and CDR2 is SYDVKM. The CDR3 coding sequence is TGTGCCAACCGACTACAGGGACCCTCTTTATTCTACAATGAGCAGTTCTTC. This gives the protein CANRLQGPSLFYNEQFF.

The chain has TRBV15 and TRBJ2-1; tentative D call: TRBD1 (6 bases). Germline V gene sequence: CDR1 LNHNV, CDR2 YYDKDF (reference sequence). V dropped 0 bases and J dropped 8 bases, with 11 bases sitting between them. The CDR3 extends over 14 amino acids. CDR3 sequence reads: CATSRDTRGHEQFF. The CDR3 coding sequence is TGTGCCACCAGCAGAGATACCAGGGGTCATGAGCAGTTCTTC.

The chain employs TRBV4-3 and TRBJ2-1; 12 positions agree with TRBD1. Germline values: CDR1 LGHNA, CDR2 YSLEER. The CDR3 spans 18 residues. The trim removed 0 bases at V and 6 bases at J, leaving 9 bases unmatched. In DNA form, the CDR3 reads TGCGCCAGCAGCCAAGAGGGGGACAGGGGGCCTTCTTTCAATGAGCAGTTCTTC. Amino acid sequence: CASSQEGDRGPSFNEQFF.

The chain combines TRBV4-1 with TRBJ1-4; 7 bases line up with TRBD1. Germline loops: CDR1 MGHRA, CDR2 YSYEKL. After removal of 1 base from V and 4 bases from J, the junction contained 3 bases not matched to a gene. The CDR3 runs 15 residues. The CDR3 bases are TGCGCCAGCAGCCAAGGGCAGGGGGATAATGAAAAACTGTTTTTT. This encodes CASSQGQGDNEKLFF.

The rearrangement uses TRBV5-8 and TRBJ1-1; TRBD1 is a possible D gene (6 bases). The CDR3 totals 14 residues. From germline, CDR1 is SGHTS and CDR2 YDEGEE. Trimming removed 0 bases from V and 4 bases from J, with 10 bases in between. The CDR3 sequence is CASSLEGGVTEAFF. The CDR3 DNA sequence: TGTGCCAGCAGCTTGGAAGGGGGGGTCACTGAAGCTTTCTTT.

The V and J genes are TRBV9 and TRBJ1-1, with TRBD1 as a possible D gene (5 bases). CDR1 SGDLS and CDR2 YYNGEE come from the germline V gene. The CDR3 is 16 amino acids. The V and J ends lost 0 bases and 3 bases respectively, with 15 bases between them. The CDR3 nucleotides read TGTGCCAGCAGCGTAGGTGCTGGGGGGAAGGACACTGAAGCTTTCTTT. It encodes CASSVGAGGKDTEAFF.

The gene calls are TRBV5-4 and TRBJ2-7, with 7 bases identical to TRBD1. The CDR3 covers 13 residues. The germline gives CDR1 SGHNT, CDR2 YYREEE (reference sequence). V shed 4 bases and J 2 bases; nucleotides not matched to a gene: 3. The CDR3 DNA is TGTGCCAGCAGCAAGGGACAGACCTACGAGCAGTACTTC. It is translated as CASSKGQTYEQYF.

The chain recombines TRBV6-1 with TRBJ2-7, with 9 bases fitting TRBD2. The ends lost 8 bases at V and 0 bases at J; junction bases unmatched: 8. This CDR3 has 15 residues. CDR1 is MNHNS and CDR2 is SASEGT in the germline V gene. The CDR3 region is CASGGGLAPSYEQYF. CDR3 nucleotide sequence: TGTGCCAGCGGTGGGGGACTAGCTCCCTCCTACGAGCAGTACTTC.

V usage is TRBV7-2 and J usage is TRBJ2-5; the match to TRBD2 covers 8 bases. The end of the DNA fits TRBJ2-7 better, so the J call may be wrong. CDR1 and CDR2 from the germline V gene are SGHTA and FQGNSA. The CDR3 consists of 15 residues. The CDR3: CASSLGTSQTYEQYF. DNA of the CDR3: TGTGCCAGCAGCTTAGGGACTAGCCAAACCTACGAGCAGTACTTC.

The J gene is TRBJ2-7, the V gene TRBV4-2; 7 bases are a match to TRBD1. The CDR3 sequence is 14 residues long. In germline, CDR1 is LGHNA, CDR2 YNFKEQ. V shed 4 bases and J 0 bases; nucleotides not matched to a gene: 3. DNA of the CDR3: TGTGCCAGCAGCCTAGGACAGGACTCCTACGAGCAGTACTTC. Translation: CASSLGQDSYEQYF.

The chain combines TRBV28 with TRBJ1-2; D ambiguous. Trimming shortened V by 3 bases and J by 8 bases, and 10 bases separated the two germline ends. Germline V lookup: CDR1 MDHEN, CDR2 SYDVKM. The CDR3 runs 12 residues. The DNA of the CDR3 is TGTGCCAGCAGTTTGCTCCTGGAGGGCTACACCTTC. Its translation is CASSLLLEGYTF.

As DNA, the CDR3 is TGTGCCAGCAGCTACAGCGGGAGGGCCGGGTTCAATGAGCAGTTCTTC. Residues: CASSYSGRAGFNEQFF. V is TRBV11-2 and J is TRBJ2-1; 10 bases map to TRBD2. In germline, CDR1 is SGHAT, CDR2 FQNNGV. Trimming cost V 4 bases and J 6 bases; bases outside gene matches: 9. This CDR3 spans 16 amino acids. The full variable domain, rest sourced from reference TRBV11-2 and TRBJ2-1, is EAGVAQSPRYKIIEKRQSVAFWCNPISGHATLYWYQQILGQGPKLLIQFQNNGVVDDSQLPKDRFSAERLKGVDSTLKIQPAKLEDSAVYLCASSYSGRAGFNEQFFGPGTRLTVL.

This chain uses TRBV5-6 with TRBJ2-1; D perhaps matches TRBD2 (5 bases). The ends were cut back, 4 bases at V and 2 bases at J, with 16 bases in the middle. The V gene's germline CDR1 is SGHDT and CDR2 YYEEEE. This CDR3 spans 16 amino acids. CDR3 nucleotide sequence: TGTGCCAGCAGCCCGGGATCTAGTATCGCCTACAATGAGCAGTTCTTC. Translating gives CASSPGSSIAYNEQFF.

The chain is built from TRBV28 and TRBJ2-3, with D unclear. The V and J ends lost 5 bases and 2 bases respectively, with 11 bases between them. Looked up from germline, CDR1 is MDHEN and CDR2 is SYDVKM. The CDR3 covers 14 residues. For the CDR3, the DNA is TGTGCCAGCAGTCCCCTGGGCCCCACAGATACGCAGTATTTT. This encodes CASSPLGPTDTQYF.

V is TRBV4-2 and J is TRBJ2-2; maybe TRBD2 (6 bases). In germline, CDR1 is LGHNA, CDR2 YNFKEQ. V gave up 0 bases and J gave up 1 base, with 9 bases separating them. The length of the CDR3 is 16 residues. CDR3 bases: TGTGCCAGCAGCCAAGATAGCGGAGGGAACACCGGGGAGCTGTTTTTT. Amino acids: CASSQDSGGNTGELFF.

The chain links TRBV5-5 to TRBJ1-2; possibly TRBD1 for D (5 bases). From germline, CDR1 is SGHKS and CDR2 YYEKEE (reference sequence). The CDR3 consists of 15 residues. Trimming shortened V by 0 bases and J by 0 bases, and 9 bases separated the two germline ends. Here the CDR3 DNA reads TGTGCCAGCAGCTTGGAATCGACAGCTAACTATGGCTACACCTTC. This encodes CASSLESTANYGYTF.

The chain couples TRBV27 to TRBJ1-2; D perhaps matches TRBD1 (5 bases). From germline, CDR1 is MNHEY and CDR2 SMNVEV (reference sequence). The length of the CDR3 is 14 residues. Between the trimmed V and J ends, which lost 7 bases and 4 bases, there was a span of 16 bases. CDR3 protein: CASTFRAGSYGYTF. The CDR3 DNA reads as TGTGCCAGCACCTTTCGGGCAGGGTCCTATGGCTACACCTTC.